This is a list of T cell receptor beta chains from one sample in a study of blood T cell repertoires in COVID-19. The assay was immunoSEQ multiplex PCR, and TCRdb's table has in-frame clones only and misses some. The sample has some 250,000 clones, around nine tenths seen once. The sequenced sample consisted of peripheral blood. These receptors all stem from a woman aged 55-69 years with COVID-19, enrolled during active disease. The CDR3 runs from the conserved cysteine through the conserved F or W. A D gene is named only where the DNA matches it firmly. Not every row has a clone size; where given, it reads once, few, many or a size class.

TRBV28	-	TRBJ1-2	-	CASRTGGRYGYTF	TGTGCCAGCAGGACGGGGGGGAGGTATGGCTACACCTTC
TRBV10-3	-	TRBJ1-1	TRBD1	CAISSGQGRTEAFF	TGTGCCATCAGTTCAGGACAGGGTAGGACTGAAGCTTTCTTT
TRBV18	-	TRBJ2-5	-	CASSHLPAGALGETQYF	TGTGCCAGCTCACACCTCCCCGCGGGGGCCCTTGGGGAGACCCAGTACTTC
TRBV28	-	TRBJ2-5	-	CASETGTPSFETQYF	TGTGCCAGCGAAACCGGGACACCAAGTTTTGAGACCCAGTACTTC
TRBV4-2	few	TRBJ2-7	TRBD2	CASSQERGAGEQYF	TGTGCCAGCAGCCAGGAGCGGGGGGCCGGCGAGCAGTACTTC
TRBV7-2	-	TRBJ2-7	TRBD2	CASRAGVAGRLEQYF	TGTGCCAGCAGGGCGGGTGTAGCGGGGCGCCTCGAGCAGTACTTC
TRBV7-2	-	TRBJ1-1	-	CASSPGRWNTEAFF	TGTGCCAGCAGCCCAGGTAGATGGAACACTGAAGCTTTCTTT
TRBV29-1	-	TRBJ1-1	TRBD1	CSVDRVDTEAFF	TGCAGCGTGGACAGGGTCGACACTGAAGCTTTCTTT
TRBV12-5	few	TRBJ2-7	TRBD1	CASSPGTGGLHEQYF	TGTGCTAGTTCCCCCGGGACAGGGGGACTCCACGAGCAGTACTTC
TRBV6-6	once	TRBJ1-6	TRBD1	CATTGGFDSPLHF	TGTGCCACTACAGGGGGCTTTGATTCACCCCTCCACTTT
TRBV7-9	-	TRBJ2-2	TRBD2	CASSLGAGVPGELFF	TGTGCCAGCAGCTTAGGGGCGGGAGTGCCCGGGGAGCTGTTTTTT
TRBV30	-	TRBJ1-1	TRBD1	CAWSVVRGQTEAFF	TGTGCCTGGAGTGTAGTAAGGGGACAGACTGAAGCTTTCTTT
TRBV11-1	-	TRBJ1-1	-	CASSLVRGRGTEAFF	TGTGCCAGCAGCTTAGTTAGAGGGAGGGGCACTGAAGCTTTCTTT
TRBV19	-	TRBJ1-2	-	CASSIGPSNYGYTF	TGTGCCAGTAGTATAGGTCCCTCTAACTATGGCTACACCTTC
TRBV2	-	TRBJ2-2	-	CASRGDGNTGELFF	TGTGCCAGCAGGGGAGACGGAAACACCGGGGAGCTGTTTTTT
TRBV19	few	TRBJ2-1	TRBD2	CASSIVGSSGRTYNEQFF	TGTGCCAGTAGTATAGTGGGGTCTAGCGGGAGGACCTACAATGAGCAGTTCTTC
TRBV5-6	-	TRBJ2-7	TRBD2	CASSLLGGRAHEQYF	TGTGCCAGCAGCTTGCTCGGCGGGAGGGCCCACGAGCAGTACTTC
TRBV19	-	TRBJ1-6	-	CASSIVGLGGSPLHF	TGTGCCAGTAGTATAGTGGGACTGGGAGGATCACCCCTCCACTTT
TRBV19	-	TRBJ1-3	-	CASGQGPQGRNTIYF	TGTGCCAGTGGCCAGGGGCCCCAAGGACGAAACACCATATATTTT
TRBV6-1	-	TRBJ1-2	TRBD1	CASSERSPGQHYGYTF	TGTGCCAGCAGTGAGAGATCGCCGGGACAGCACTATGGCTACACCTTC
TRBV3-1/TRBV3-2	-	TRBJ2-1	-	CASSQREYNEQFF	TGTGCCAGCAGCCAACGGGAGTACAATGAGCAGTTCTTC
TRBV19	-	TRBJ1-4	-	CASSDAGRRWEKLFF	TGTGCCAGTAGTGACGCCGGGAGGAGATGGGAAAAACTGTTTTTT
TRBV11-3	-	TRBJ1-1	-	CASSPHQGTGAFF	TGTGCCAGCAGCCCCCACCAGGGGACGGGAGCTTTCTTT
TRBV2	-	TRBJ1-2	-	CASSRTGSGGYTF	TGTGCCAGCAGTAGAACAGGGTCGGGAGGCTACACCTTC
TRBV28	once	TRBJ1-2	-	CASSLSLYGYTF	TGTGCCAGCAGTTTGTCCCTCTATGGCTACACCTTC
TRBV5-5	-	TRBJ2-7	-	CASSLGLTLYEQYF	TGTGCCAGCAGCCTGGGTCTTACTCTCTACGAGCAGTACTTC
TRBV9	-	TRBJ2-1	TRBD1	CASSPRTGVGVEQFF	TGTGCCAGCAGCCCCCGGACAGGGGTGGGCGTTGAGCAGTTCTTC
TRBV11-2	once	TRBJ2-5	TRBD2	CASSRTSGKETQYF	TGTGCCAGCAGCCGGACTAGCGGGAAAGAGACCCAGTACTTC
TRBV4-1	-	TRBJ1-1	-	CASSQMTPNTEAFF	TGCGCCAGCAGCCAGATGACACCGAACACTGAAGCTTTCTTT
TRBV4-1	-	TRBJ1-4	-	CASSQTGTGWEKLFF	TGCGCCAGCAGCCAAACAGGCACAGGCTGGGAAAAACTGTTTTTT
TRBV19	-	TRBJ2-5	-	CASRSRAGETQYF	TGTGCCAGTAGGTCCAGGGCCGGGGAGACCCAGTACTTC
TRBV4-1	-	TRBJ2-4	-	CASSQGGPLAKNIQYF	TGCGCCAGCAGCCAAGGCGGGCCTCTAGCCAAAAACATTCAGTACTTC
TRBV6-5	-	TRBJ1-2	-	CASSSYQGGGYTF	TGTGCCAGCAGTTCATACCAGGGTGGAGGCTACACCTTC
TRBV9	-	TRBJ1-3	-	CASSVQGNNLNTIYF	TGTGCCAGCAGCGTACAGGGAAATAACTTGAACACCATATATTTT
TRBV2	-	TRBJ2-2	TRBD1	CASSVQGAGTGELFF	TGTGCCAGCAGTGTTCAGGGGGCCGGGACCGGGGAGCTGTTTTTT
TRBV7-6	-	TRBJ2-1	TRBD2	CASSLGLAGAHEQFF	TGTGCCAGCAGCTTGGGACTAGCGGGAGCCCATGAGCAGTTCTTC
TRBV18	-	TRBJ1-4	TRBD1	CASSRRDRDEKLFF	TGTGCCAGCTCGCGCCGGGACAGGGACGAAAAACTGTTTTTT
TRBV18	-	TRBJ2-1	TRBD2	CASSPPGAGVYNEQFF	TGTGCCAGCTCACCTCCGGGAGCGGGGGTCTACAATGAGCAGTTCTTC
TRBV6-5	-	TRBJ2-1	TRBD2	CASSLTSGGYNEQFF	TGTGCCAGCAGTTTGACTAGCGGGGGATACAATGAGCAGTTCTTC
TRBV4-2	-	TRBJ2-1	TRBD2	CASSRRGGSPNEQFF	TGTGCCAGCAGCCGAAGGGGAGGGAGTCCCAATGAGCAGTTCTTC
TRBV18	-	TRBJ2-1	-	CASSPPVDYGNNEQFF	TGTGCCAGCTCACCCCCGGTAGACTACGGGAACAATGAGCAGTTCTTC
TRBV19	-	TRBJ2-7	TRBD1	CASSTDRVASYEQYF	TGTGCCAGTAGTACTGACAGGGTGGCCTCCTACGAGCAGTACTTC
TRBV7-9	-	TRBJ2-1	TRBD2	CASSPRVAGVPRQFF	TGTGCCAGCAGCCCTCGCGTCGCGGGGGTCCCTCGGCAGTTCTTC
TRBV19	-	TRBJ2-4	-	CASSINGGNQYF	TGTGCCAGTAGTATCAATGGAGGTAATCAGTACTTC
TRBV11-1	-	TRBJ2-2	TRBD1	CASSLDTGGDTGELFF	TGTGCCAGCAGCTTAGACACAGGGGGCGACACCGGGGAGCTGTTTTTT
TRBV29-1	-	TRBJ1-1	-	CSVVTGYTEAFF	TGCAGCGTTGTCACAGGGTACACTGAAGCTTTCTTT